This TCR beta chain was recorded in a study of Ad26.COV2.S vaccination and SARS-CoV-2 variants. Overall study: This donor came from the COV1001 trial of Ad26.COV2.S.

Here immunoSEQ multiplex PCR was the method, and the copy in TCRdb shows in-frame clones only, minus some. The table lists 300,000 to 400,000 clones, about 89% of them singletons, with 5% in the top ten. The CDR3 sequence is 15 residues long. V shed 3 bases and J 8 bases; nucleotides not matched to a gene: 10. The germline V gene has CDR1 SGHKS and CDR2 YYEKEE (reference sequence). Treatment in this sample: around 19 received Ad26.COV2.S at low or high dose, single or two shots; about 5 received placebo; per-sample allocation not given. Sampling was performed 63 days after the first vaccine or placebo injection. A Boston donor was an adult aged 18-55 years.

The clonotype comes from a person aged 18-60 years who received the Ad26.COV2.S COVID-19 vaccine or a placebo. V gene TRBV5-5 combines with J gene TRBJ1-4, with 7 bases fitting TRBD1. The specimen comprised peripheral blood, sampled in a trial of Ad26.COV2.S vaccine versus placebo. The chain's CDR3 is CASSSGGTVGEKLFF. As DNA, the CDR3 is TGTGCCAGCAGCTCTGGCGGGACAGTCGGGGAAAAACTGTTTTTT.